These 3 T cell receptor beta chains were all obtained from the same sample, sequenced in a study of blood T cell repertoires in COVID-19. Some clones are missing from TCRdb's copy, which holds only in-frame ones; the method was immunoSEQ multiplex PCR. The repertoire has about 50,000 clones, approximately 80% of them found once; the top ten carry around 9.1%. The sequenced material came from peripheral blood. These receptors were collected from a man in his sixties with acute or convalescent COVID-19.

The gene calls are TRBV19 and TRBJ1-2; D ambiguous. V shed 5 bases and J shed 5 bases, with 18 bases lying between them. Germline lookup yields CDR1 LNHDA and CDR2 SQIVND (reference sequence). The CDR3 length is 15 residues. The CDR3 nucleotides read TGTGCCAGTAGTCCACAATTTGGAGCACCTTATGGCTACACCTTC. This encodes CASSPQFGAPYGYTF.

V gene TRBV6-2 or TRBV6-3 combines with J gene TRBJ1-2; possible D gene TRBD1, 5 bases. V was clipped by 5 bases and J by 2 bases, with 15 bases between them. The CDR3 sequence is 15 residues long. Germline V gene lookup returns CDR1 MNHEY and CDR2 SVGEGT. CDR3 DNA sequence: TGTGCCAGCAGTCTTCCCAGGGCAGGCAACTATGGCTACACCTTC. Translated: CASSLPRAGNYGYTF.

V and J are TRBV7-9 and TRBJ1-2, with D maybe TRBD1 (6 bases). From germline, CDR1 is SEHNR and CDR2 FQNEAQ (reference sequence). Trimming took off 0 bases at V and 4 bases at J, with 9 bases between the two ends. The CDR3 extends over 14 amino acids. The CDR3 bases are TGTGCCAGCAGCTTAGCAGACAGGAGCTATGGCTACACCTTC. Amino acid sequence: CASSLADRSYGYTF.